This record covers a single T cell receptor (beta chain). Original processing notes: Counts of nucleated cells, estimated from reference gene primer amplification, were obtained. This table comes from immunoSEQ multiplex PCR, and its TCRdb copy is limited to in-frame clones, with some not included. Clone size and the V and J calls come from that table; the DNA yielded D and trimming. The sample holds approximately 280,000 clones, approximately 86% seen once. This entry is derived from a study of blood T cell repertoires in COVID-19. The germline CDR1 and CDR2 sequences are MNHNS and SASEGT. This CDR3 has 17 residues. With 0 bases clipped from V and 1 base from J, the junction kept 7 bases outside the gene matches.

The TCR sequence derives from a woman aged 18-29 years who had recovered from COVID-19. This rearrangement joins TRBV6-1 to TRBJ2-3; 7 positions match TRBD2. Sequences were obtained from PBMCs or T cells enriched from blood (not recorded which). For the CDR3, the DNA is TGTGCCAGCAGTGAAGCGGGCAGGAGCGGGGGCACAGATACGCAGTATTTT. The encoded protein is CASSEAGRSGGTDTQYF.